The 28 T cell receptor beta chains given below trace back to one sample, sequenced in a study of cytomegalovirus exposure and HLA in healthy donors. Researchers ran the PCR with 60 Vbeta and 13 Jbeta primers. The method was immunoSEQ multiplex PCR; TCRdb's version includes in-frame clones alone and lacks a portion of them. The sample comprises about 160,000 clones, around 84% of which are singletons, and approximately 3.1% rests with the top ten. The source material was PBMCs. These receptors originate from a woman aged 35 to 49 in good health and CMV-seronegative.

The J gene is TRBJ2-1, the V gene TRBV7-6; 13 bases line up with TRBD2. The length of the CDR3 is 14 residues. Per germline, CDR1 SGHVS and CDR2 FNYEAQ. With V trimmed by 5 bases and J by 9 bases, 4 bases remained unmatched. CDR3 DNA sequence: TGTGCCAGCAGCCAACGGACTAGCGGGGGTGAGCAGTTCTTC. It is translated as CASSQRTSGGEQFF.

The sample holds one count of this clone. The V call is TRBV5-1, the J call TRBJ2-3; 7 nucleotides agree with TRBD2. CDR3 length: 14 amino acids. The germline V gene has CDR1 SGHRS and CDR2 YFSETQ. With V trimmed by 0 bases and J by 2 bases, 0 bases remained unmatched. The CDR3 DNA reads TGCGCCAGCAGCTTGGGGGACTACACAGATACGCAGTATTTT. This sequence encodes CASSLGDYTDTQYF.

V gene TRBV6-5 combines with J gene TRBJ1-2, with 10 bases matching TRBD1. Germline V gene lookup returns CDR1 MNHEY and CDR2 SVGAGI. Trimming took 5 bases from V and 5 from J; bases not matched to a gene: 2. This CDR3 contains 13 residues. The CDR3 loop is CASSRDRGYGYTF. The CDR3 DNA reads TGTGCCAGCAGTCGGGACAGGGGTTATGGCTACACCTTC.

The V call is TRBV5-1, the J call TRBJ1-4, with a weak D call TRBD1 (5 bases). Germline CDR1 and CDR2: SGHRS and YFSETQ. CDR3 length equals 16 residues. V lost 1 base and J lost 4, with 14 bases in between. Here the CDR3 DNA reads TGCGCCAGCAGCTTGAACAGGCCACGAGGTAATGAAAAACTGTTTTTT. Translated, it gives CASSLNRPRGNEKLFF.

The V call is TRBV6-5, the J call TRBJ2-3, with 7 bases matching TRBD2. Germline V gene sequence: CDR1 MNHEY, CDR2 SVGAGI. Unmatched junction bases numbered 8, after V lost 6 bases and J lost 8 bases. The CDR3 spans 13 residues. The CDR3 region is CASRPPGLPTQYF. DNA of the CDR3: TGTGCCAGCAGACCCCCGGGACTACCTACGCAGTATTTT.

This clone appeared a single time. The gene calls are TRBV18 and TRBJ2-7, with D possibly TRBD2 on 5 matching bases. V lost 6 bases and J 2 bases, leaving 5 bases between the germline ends. CDR1 and CDR2 (germline): KGHSH, LQKENI. This CDR3 contains 11 residues. The CDR3 loop is CASSEAYEQYF. In DNA, the CDR3 is TGTGCCAGCTCGGAGGCCTACGAGCAGTACTTC.

The chain links TRBV4-1 to TRBJ1-2; 10 bases agree with TRBD1. The V gene end was trimmed by 1 base and the J gene end by 2 bases; junction bases not matched to a gene: 4. This CDR3 has 16 amino acids. Germline CDR1 MGHRA, CDR2 YSYEKL. The chain's CDR3 is CASSQVGTGVNYGYTF. The CDR3 nucleotides are TGCGCCAGCAGCCAAGTGGGGACAGGGGTAAACTATGGCTACACCTTC.

This chain joins TRBV5-1 and TRBJ2-3, with 11 positions matching TRBD1. Trimming took 7 bases from V and 1 from J; bases not matched to a gene: 11. Per the germline V gene, CDR1 is SGHRS and CDR2 is YFSETQ. This CDR3 is 17 amino acids long. DNA for the CDR3: TGCGCCAGCGGAAAACCGGGACAGGGGGGGGGCACAGATACGCAGTATTTT. It translates to CASGKPGQGGGTDTQYF.

This clone was counted between two and nine times. The J gene is TRBJ1-2, the V gene TRBV2; tentatively, D is TRBD1 (5 bases). Trimming shortened V by 3 bases and J by 2 bases, and 10 bases separated the two germline ends. CDR3 length: 14 amino acids. The germline gives CDR1 SNHLY, CDR2 FYNNEI. The CDR3 nucleotides read TGTGCCAGCAGTGATCCGCAGGGAAACTATGGCTACACCTTC. Translating it yields CASSDPQGNYGYTF.

The rearrangement uses TRBV28 and TRBJ2-7; D remains ambiguous. From germline, CDR1 is MDHEN and CDR2 SYDVKM. Trimming pared 5 bases from V and 2 bases from J, leaving 10 bases between. The CDR3 runs to 13 residues. In DNA form, the CDR3 reads TGTGCCAGCAGTCCCGCAATAGCCTACGAGCAGTACTTC. Its translation: CASSPAIAYEQYF.

This chain links TRBV5-1 with TRBJ2-7; D is undetermined. CDR3 length equals 13 residues. Germline V gene lookup returns CDR1 SGHRS and CDR2 YFSETQ. Trimming left V 3 bases short and J 2 bases short, with 9 bases between. The CDR3 protein is CASSSLDTYEQYF. The CDR3 DNA follows: TGCGCCAGCAGCTCCCTAGATACCTACGAGCAGTACTTC.

The chain uses TRBV6-5 and TRBJ2-3; the match to TRBD1 covers 9 bases. In germline, CDR1 is MNHEY, CDR2 SVGAGI. V lost 5 bases, J lost 4 bases, and 4 bases stayed unmatched. The CDR3 has 14 amino acids. The CDR3 DNA sequence: TGTGCCAGCAGTGGACAGGGGCTGCCAGATACGCAGTATTTT. This sequence encodes CASSGQGLPDTQYF.

The CDR3 coding sequence is TGTGCCAGTAGTAGGGGGACTAGCGGGGGGCCCAGGGAGACCCAGTACTTC. This translates into CASSRGTSGGPRETQYF. The genes are TRBV19 and TRBJ2-5, with 15 bases fitting TRBD2. CDR1 LNHDA and CDR2 SQIVND come from the germline V gene (reference sequence). CDR3 length: 17 residues. The trim removed 4 bases at V and 5 bases at J, leaving 8 bases unmatched.

The chain links TRBV19 to TRBJ2-3, with D maybe TRBD1 (6 bases). The CDR3 runs to 15 residues. V was pared by 6 bases and J by 0 bases, with 13 bases between. Germline V gene data show CDR1 as LNHDA and CDR2 as SQIVND (reference sequence). In DNA, the CDR3 is TGTGCCAGTAGGAACAGGGCCTCTAGCACAGATACGCAGTATTTT. Translated, it gives CASRNRASSTDTQYF.

The rearrangement uses TRBV5-1 and TRBJ2-5, with a weak D call TRBD1 (7 bases). The DNA end is a closer match to TRBJ2-7, so the J assignment may be wrong. The germline V gene has CDR1 SGHRS and CDR2 YFSETQ. There are 13 residues in the CDR3. The CDR3 region has the DNA TGCGCCAGCAGCTCGCAGGGGGGAGGCGAGCAGTACTTC. Protein product: CASSSQGGGEQYF.

The genes are TRBV14 and TRBJ1-2, with D possibly being TRBD1 (5 bases). Germline lookup yields CDR1 SGHDN and CDR2 FVKESK. Trimming cost V 5 bases and J 4 bases, with 17 bases left between them. CDR3 size: 15 residues. CDR3 bases: TGTGCCAGCAGCTTCGGGACCTCCGGGGGCTATGGCTACACCTTC. Protein product: CASSFGTSGGYGYTF.

The gene calls are TRBV5-1 and TRBJ2-7; tentatively, D is TRBD2 (6 bases). Trimming cost V 7 bases and J 5 bases, with 22 bases left between them. The length of the CDR3 is 15 residues. Germline assignment: CDR1 SGHRS and CDR2 YFSETQ. The CDR3 loop reads CASAREEGKGDEQYF. As DNA, the CDR3 is TGCGCCAGCGCCCGAGAGGAGGGGAAGGGCGACGAGCAGTACTTC.

The chain is built from TRBV28 and TRBJ1-2; 11 nucleotides line up with TRBD1. CDR1 is MDHEN, CDR2 SYDVKM, per germline. The V gene end was trimmed by 10 bases and the J gene end by 8 bases; junction bases not matched to a gene: 9. The CDR3 consists of 13 residues. Here the CDR3 reads CATLGQGAGGYTF. The CDR3 bases are TGTGCCACCCTCGGACAGGGGGCTGGGGGCTACACCTTC.

V usage is TRBV19 and J usage is TRBJ1-1; the D gene is possibly TRBD1 (5 bases). Germline lookup yields CDR1 LNHDA and CDR2 SQIVND (reference sequence). Trimming pared 7 bases from V and 1 base from J, leaving 10 bases between. The CDR3 is made up of 13 amino acids. The CDR3 reads CASTGLGNTEAFF. CDR3 coding DNA: TGTGCCAGTACGGGACTGGGGAACACTGAAGCTTTCTTT.

The V and J genes are TRBV5-1 and TRBJ1-1; 7 bases fit TRBD1. CDR3 length equals 14 residues. V lost 3 bases, J lost 3 bases, and 5 bases stayed unmatched. Germline V gene lookup returns CDR1 SGHRS and CDR2 YFSETQ. The DNA for the CDR3 is TGCGCCAGCAGCTCGAGACAGGGAGACACTGAAGCTTTCTTT. As protein: CASSSRQGDTEAFF.

In this sample, this clone turned up a few times. The chain couples TRBV29-1 to TRBJ2-1; 10 bases agree with TRBD1. V was pared by 8 bases and J by 2 bases, with 9 bases of the junction left unmatched. Germline lookup yields CDR1 SQVTM and CDR2 ANQGSEA. This CDR3 comprises 15 residues. In DNA form, the CDR3 reads TGCAGCTCCGGAGGAGGGACAGGGGCCTACAATGAGCAGTTCTTC. Translating it yields CSSGGGTGAYNEQFF.

This rearrangement joins TRBV5-1 to TRBJ1-1, with 8 nucleotides matching TRBD1. This CDR3 comprises 17 residues. V lost 0 bases to trimming and J lost 2 bases; unmatched junction nucleotides: 9. Germline V CDR1 and CDR2: SGHRS, YFSETQ. The CDR3 nucleotides are TGCGCCAGCAGCTTGGTGGGGGCAGGGGGCCCCAACACTGAAGCTTTCTTT. Translation: CASSLVGAGGPNTEAFF.

The rearrangement joins TRBV11-2 to TRBJ2-7, with 7 bases aligning to TRBD2. Germline V gene lookup returns CDR1 SGHAT and CDR2 FQNNGV. The CDR3 extends over 19 amino acids. The junction had 22 bases not matched to a gene; V was cut back by 5 bases and J by 3 bases. The CDR3 reads CASSPGGLAISLKNYEQYF. CDR3 DNA sequence: TGTGCCAGCAGCCCGGGGGGTCTAGCTATATCACTTAAAAACTACGAGCAGTACTTC.

The chain couples TRBV18 to TRBJ1-3; no clear D. This CDR3 contains 15 residues. Germline V lookup: CDR1 KGHSH, CDR2 LQKENI. V was trimmed by 3 bases and J by 0 bases, leaving 9 bases between them. CDR3 region: CASSPQANSGNTIYF. The CDR3 nucleotides read TGTGCCAGCTCACCCCAGGCAAACTCTGGAAACACCATATATTTT. Together with reference TRBV18 and TRBJ1-3, the CDR3 gives the full variable domain: NAGVMQNPRHLVRRRGQEARLRCSPMKGHSHVYWYRQLPEEGLKFMVYLQKENIIDESGMPKERFSAEFPKEGPSILRIQQVVRGDSAAYFCASSPQANSGNTIYFGEGSWLTVV.

V gene TRBV19 combines with J gene TRBJ1-2, with 8 bases aligning to TRBD1. The V segment lost 3 bases and the J segment 5 bases; nucleotides outside the gene matches: 11. This CDR3 contains 16 residues. Germline assignment: CDR1 LNHDA and CDR2 SQIVND (reference sequence). CDR3 sequence (DNA): TGTGCCAGTAGTATGGGGCCAGGGGGCGCGAAATATGGCTACACCTTC. Protein: CASSMGPGGAKYGYTF.

This clone was seen a single time. The V call is TRBV18, the J call TRBJ1-4, with D uncertain. The V end lost 2 bases, the J end lost 7 bases, and 8 bases lay between the germline ends. Germline CDR1 and CDR2: KGHSH and LQKENI. CDR3 length: 13 amino acids. Here the CDR3 reads CASSPGLREKLFF. CDR3 DNA sequence: TGTGCCAGCTCACCAGGGCTCCGTGAAAAACTGTTTTTT.

The V gene is TRBV2, the J gene TRBJ2-1; 7 bases fit TRBD2. The J segment lost 8 bases and the V segment lost 7 bases, leaving 11 bases of the junction unmatched. Germline loops: CDR1 SNHLY, CDR2 FYNNEI. CDR3 length equals 14 residues. The CDR3 DNA follows: TGTGCCAGCACTTCCGACGGGGGGTTTTATGAGCAGTTCTTC. Translation: CASTSDGGFYEQFF.

The chain is built from TRBV7-2 and TRBJ2-5; possibly TRBD1 for D (6 bases). Deletions cut 3 bases from V and 5 bases from J, with 16 bases between. The CDR3 covers 15 residues. The germline V gene has CDR1 SGHTA and CDR2 FQGNSA. In nucleotides, the CDR3 is TGTGCCAGCAGCTTTAGCAGGGGTTCAGCGGAGACCCAGTACTTC. Translation: CASSFSRGSAETQYF. Full variable domain (missing parts from reference TRBV7-2 and TRBJ2-5): GAGVSQSPSNKVTEKGKDVELRCDPISGHTALYWYRQSLGQGLEFLIYFQGNSAPDKSGLPSDRFSAERTGGSVSTLTIQRTQQEDSAVYLCASSFSRGSAETQYFGPGTRLLVL.